What follows are 25 T cell receptor beta chains derived from one specimen sequenced in a study of human T cells and chemical hapten exposure. TCRdb re-derived calls from the RACE reads in MiXCR, one entry per CDR3 protein. This repertoire shows roughly 380,000 distinct CDR3 sequences, 4% to 6% found once; its top ten account for around 2.6%. This sample's time point: pre-sensitization, week 0. Treatment defined: therapeutic diphenylcyclopropenone sensitization with weekly scalp DPC. Sequenced material: whole blood, taken in connection with sensitization to the hapten diphenylcyclopropenone (DPC). These receptors were taken from a woman between 50 and 59 years old with alopecia areata. Some clones in this sample may be carry-over from other donors' samples.

The genes are TRBV6-5 and TRBJ2-5; D gene unclear. This CDR3 has 16 residues. CDR1 MNHEY and CDR2 SVGAGI come from the germline V gene. The V and J ends lost 4 bases and 2 bases respectively, with 17 bases between them. In DNA form, the CDR3 reads TGTGCCAGCAGTTCCTCATTTAGTACGGTACAAGAGACCCAGTACTTC. It yields the protein CASSSSFSTVQETQYF.

This clonotype occurred many times. The J gene is TRBJ2-7, the V gene TRBV7-7; 8 bases align to TRBD1. Germline CDR1 reads SSHAT; CDR2 reads FNYEAQ (reference sequence). After removal of 5 bases from V and 3 bases from J, the junction contained 9 bases not matched to a gene. The CDR3 is 15 residues long. The CDR3 nucleotides are TGTGCCAGCAGCCCGACCCCGACAGGGGACTACGAGCAGTACTTC. It codes for CASSPTPTGDYEQYF.

This clonotype was found a few times. The chain carries TRBV28 and TRBJ1-1, with D maybe TRBD1 (5 bases). The CDR3 extends over 16 amino acids. The V gene lost 4 bases and the J gene lost 5 bases, with 20 bases spanning the gap. From germline, CDR1 is MDHEN and CDR2 SYDVKM. The chain's CDR3 is CASSSQRDFRRTEAFF. The DNA for the CDR3 is TGTGCCAGCAGTTCCCAAAGGGACTTTCGACGGACTGAAGCTTTCTTT.

This clonotype was counted ten times or more. The chain joins TRBV18 to TRBJ2-3; D unclear. Germline V gene data show CDR1 as KGHSH and CDR2 as LQKENI. The CDR3 is 14 amino acids. V shed 3 bases and J shed 0 bases, with 7 bases lying between them. The CDR3 loop reads CASSPDASTDTQYF. Here the CDR3 DNA reads TGTGCCAGCTCACCTGATGCAAGCACAGATACGCAGTATTTT.

This clonotype appeared a few times. The chain has TRBV21-1 and TRBJ1-4; TRBD1 is the table's D call, not checked against the DNA. TRBV21-1 is tagged as a pseudogene. CDR3 length: 15 amino acids. CDR3 in amino acids: CASTRRRGYAEKLFF. Here the CDR3 DNA reads TGTGCCAGCACCCGTCGGCGGGGGTATGCCGAAAAACTGTTTTTT.

CDR3 loop: CSVEVSGGPYEQYF. In nucleotides, the CDR3 is TGCAGCGTTGAAGTCTCGGGGGGGCCCTACGAGCAGTACTTC. The genes are TRBV29-1 and TRBJ2-7; 8 nucleotides match TRBD2. Germline CDR1 reads SQVTM; CDR2 reads ANQGSEA. The V segment lost 1 base and the J segment 2 bases; nucleotides outside the gene matches: 4. There are 14 residues in the CDR3.

This clonotype was counted at least ten times. The gene calls are TRBV20-1 and TRBJ1-2; TRBD1 matches 7 bases. The ends lost 0 bases at V and 8 bases at J; junction bases unmatched: 12. The CDR3 loop spans 15 amino acids. Germline V gene lookup returns CDR1 DFQATT and CDR2 SNEGSKA (reference sequence). The CDR3 DNA is TGCAGTGCTAGAGAGAAGGCAGGGGGGAATCCGGGCTACACCTTC. It encodes CSAREKAGGNPGYTF.

The table lists this clonotype with many counts. The chain couples TRBV4-3 to TRBJ2-3, with D tentatively TRBD2 (5 bases). Trimming removed 1 base at V and 6 bases at J, with 8 bases between. Germline loops: CDR1 LGHNA, CDR2 YSLEER. This CDR3 spans 13 amino acids. CDR3 loop: CASSQVRRDTQYF. As DNA, the CDR3 is TGCGCCAGCAGCCAAGTTCGGAGGGATACGCAGTATTTT.

The genes are TRBV7-6 and TRBJ2-7; D may match TRBD1 or TRBD2 (5 bases each). Deletions cut 5 bases from V and 0 bases from J, with 11 bases between. CDR1 and CDR2 (germline): SGHVS, FNYEAQ. The length of the CDR3 is 14 residues. CDR3 region: CASSGDGNSYEQYF. In DNA, the CDR3 is TGTGCCAGCAGCGGGGACGGAAACTCCTACGAGCAGTACTTC.

This clonotype was seen a handful of times. V gene TRBV20-1 combines with J gene TRBJ2-5, with 7 bases fitting TRBD2. The CDR3 is 15 residues long. CDR1 and CDR2 from the germline V gene are DFQATT and SNEGSKA (reference sequence). Germline trimming cut 6 bases from V and 1 base from J; bases unmatched to any gene: 11. The CDR3 coding sequence is TGCAGTGCCGATGGCCCGGGACTATCCCAAGAGACCCAGTACTTC. It specifies CSADGPGLSQETQYF.

This clonotype occurred a few times. The chain joins TRBV10-2 to TRBJ2-3, with a tentative D call TRBD2 (5 bases). There are 12 residues in the CDR3. With 2 bases removed from V and 10 bases from J, the gap between germline ends came to 10 bases. Germline assignment: CDR1 WSHSY and CDR2 SAAADI. CDR3 loop: CASSEGRGPQYF. For the CDR3, the DNA is TGCGCCAGCAGTGAGGGACGAGGGCCGCAGTATTTT.

This clonotype appeared many times. The V call is TRBV5-1, the J call TRBJ1-1, with TRBD1 identical over 7 bases. Per germline, CDR1 SGHRS and CDR2 YFSETQ. CDR3 length equals 16 residues. Losses at the gene ends were 4 bases for V and 1 base for J; bases not matched to a gene: 10. The CDR3 sequence: CASSPSPTGSNTEAFF. Written as DNA, the CDR3 is TGCGCCAGCAGCCCCTCTCCGACAGGGTCGAACACTGAAGCTTTCTTT.

This clonotype was recorded many times. The CDR3 region is CASSFGDTNQPQHF. In DNA form, the CDR3 reads TGTGCCAGCAGTTTCGGGGACACCAATCAGCCCCAGCATTTT. The rearrangement uses TRBV28 and TRBJ1-5; a possible D gene is TRBD1 (6 bases). This CDR3 has 14 amino acids. The germline V gene encodes CDR1 MDHEN and CDR2 SYDVKM. The germline V and J ends were trimmed by 3 bases and 3 bases, with 9 bases remaining between them.

The chain combines TRBV19 with TRBJ1-2, with 12 bases that match TRBD1. The V and J ends lost 5 bases and 2 bases, in that order; junction bases with no gene match: 12. Germline assignment: CDR1 LNHDA and CDR2 SQIVND (reference sequence). CDR3 length: 18 residues. The CDR3 coding sequence is TGTGCCAGTAGTTTCTGGGCCCCGGGACAGGGGGCGAACTATGGCTACACCTTC. This sequence encodes CASSFWAPGQGANYGYTF.

This chain links TRBV5-5 with TRBJ2-1; 10 bases map to TRBD2. CDR3 length: 15 residues. Germline loops: CDR1 SGHKS, CDR2 YYEKEE (reference sequence). V lost 1 base and J lost 8; bases outside the gene matches: 6. The CDR3 region has the DNA TGTGCCAGCAGCTTGTCTAGCGGGAGAGCATATGAGCAGTTCTTC. Protein sequence: CASSLSSGRAYEQFF.

V gene TRBV7-2 combines with J gene TRBJ2-6; the D gene is possibly TRBD2 (5 bases). Germline V gives CDR1 SGHTA, CDR2 FQGNSA. The CDR3 length is 14 residues. Trimming shortened V by 4 bases and J by 4 bases, and 8 bases separated the two germline ends. CDR3: CASSWEPGANVLTF. Here the CDR3 DNA reads TGTGCCAGCAGCTGGGAGCCGGGGGCCAACGTCCTGACTTTC.

In its sample, this clonotype was seen many times. CDR3 region: CASSLTGTSYYEQFF. CDR3 in DNA: TGTGCCAGCAGTCTAACCGGGACTAGTTATTATGAGCAGTTCTTC. The chain recombines TRBV27 with TRBJ2-1, with 8 positions matching TRBD2. The CDR3 extends over 15 amino acids. Looked up from germline, CDR1 is MNHEY and CDR2 is SMNVEV (reference sequence). Trimming at V came to 5 bases and at J to 8 bases, leaving 11 bases not matched to a gene.

At least ten counts were recorded for this clonotype. The chain carries TRBV15 and TRBJ1-5; TRBD1 agrees at 7 bases. This CDR3 contains 15 residues. Germline loops: CDR1 LNHNV, CDR2 YYDKDF (reference sequence). V dropped 2 bases and J dropped 5; count of bases not matched to a gene: 6. The DNA of the CDR3 is TGTGCCACCAGCAGATACAGAACAGGGGATCAGCCCCAGCATTTT. This codes for CATSRYRTGDQPQHF.

The CDR3 sequence: CASSGKETQYF. CDR3 bases: TGTGCCAGCAGCGGAAAAGAGACCCAGTACTTC. The rearrangement joins TRBV7-9 to TRBJ2-5; D unresolved. CDR1 and CDR2 (germline): SEHNR, FQNEAQ (reference sequence). This CDR3 has 11 amino acids. Trimming pared 5 bases from V and 3 bases from J, leaving 4 bases between.

This clonotype was counted ten times or more. The rearrangement links TRBV12-3 or TRBV12-4 to TRBJ2-3, with D possibly being TRBD2 (5 bases). V dropped 5 bases and J dropped 2 bases, with 11 bases sitting between them. CDR3 length: 14 amino acids. DNA of the CDR3: TGTGCCAGCAGTACTACGGGATCCACAGATACGCAGTATTTT. Amino acids: CASSTTGSTDTQYF.

J is TRBJ2-5 and V is TRBV7-8; 9 nucleotides agree with TRBD2. CDR1 is SGHVS and CDR2 is FQNEAQ in the germline V gene. V lost 5 bases, J lost 1 base, and 5 bases stayed unmatched. CDR3 length: 15 residues. The CDR3 DNA sequence: TGTGCCAGCAGCGCCCGTAGCGGGGGCCAAGAGACCCAGTACTTC. Amino acid sequence: CASSARSGGQETQYF.

The chain carries TRBV6-6 and TRBJ2-1; no reliable D call. Germline lookup yields CDR1 MNHNY and CDR2 SVGAGI (reference sequence). Trimming cost V 2 bases and J 2 bases, with 7 bases left between them. This CDR3 region has 14 residues. The CDR3 here is CASSYHPPYNEQFF. In DNA, the CDR3 is TGTGCCAGCAGTTACCACCCCCCCTACAATGAGCAGTTCTTC.

This clonotype has ten or more counts. The rearrangement links TRBV7-2 to TRBJ2-1; D ambiguous. V was cut by 5 bases and J by 0 bases, with 11 bases left in between. Germline CDR1 and CDR2: SGHTA and FQGNSA. The CDR3 spans 15 residues. The CDR3 coding sequence is TGTGCCAGCAGCACAGATTGGTCCTCCTACAATGAGCAGTTCTTC. It is translated as CASSTDWSSYNEQFF.

This clonotype was detected a few times. The V and J genes are TRBV21-1 and TRBJ2-7; TRBD1, the table's D call, was not compared with the DNA. TRBV21-1 is a listed pseudogene. This CDR3 comprises 16 residues. CDR3 bases: TGTGCCAGCAGCCAAAATTGGGACAGACCGATCTACGAGCAGTACTTC. Protein product: CASSQNWDRPIYEQYF.

There are many counts of this clonotype. The chain employs TRBV6-2 or TRBV6-3 and TRBJ2-1; 9 bases fit TRBD1. V shed 6 bases and J 5 bases; nucleotides not matched to a gene: 17. The germline gives CDR1 MNHEY, CDR2 SVGEGT. The CDR3 has 18 residues. Written as DNA, the CDR3 is TGTGCCAGCAGCCTCCCGGGACAGGGTTTAGGAGCGGACAATGAGCAGTTCTTC. Its protein is CASSLPGQGLGADNEQFF.